Detailed here is one T cell receptor (beta chain). Its target is unknown. The sample comes from a study of graft-versus-host responses after intestinal transplantation. About the research overall: Transplants were multivisceral, liver-intestinal, or isolated intestinal. General study points: The recipient marrow held GvH clones, and some of them showed up first in ileum or blood.

The germline V gene encodes CDR1 MDHEN and CDR2 SYDVKM. The CDR3 extends over 10 amino acids. V lost 11 bases, J lost 6 bases, and 10 bases lay in between. TCRdb's table, derived via immunoSEQ multiplex PCR, lists solely in-frame clones and lacks some. The sample lists a few thousand clones, around 70% occurring once. Intraepithelial and lamina propria lymphocytes were released after the graft tissue was processed. The sample in question was ileum tissue, obtained 250 to 280 days after intestinal transplant. The V gene is TRBV28, the J gene TRBJ1-2; D is possibly TRBD1 (6 bases). This receptor was obtained from a human patient who received an intestinal transplant, so some T cells may come from the graft donor. CDR3 in amino acids: CACGQNGYTF. The CDR3 coding sequence is TGTGCCTGCGGACAGAATGGCTACACCTTC.